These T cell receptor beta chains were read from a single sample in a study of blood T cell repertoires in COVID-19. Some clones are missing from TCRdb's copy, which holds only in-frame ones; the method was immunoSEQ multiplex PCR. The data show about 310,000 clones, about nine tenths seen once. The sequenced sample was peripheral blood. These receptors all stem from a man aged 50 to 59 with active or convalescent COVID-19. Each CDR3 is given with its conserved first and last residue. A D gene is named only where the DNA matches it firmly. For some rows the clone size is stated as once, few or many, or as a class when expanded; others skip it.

TGTGCCATCAGACAGGGGACCATGAACACTGAAGCTTTCTTT	CAIRQGTMNTEAFF	TRBD1	TRBJ1-1	14	NA	TRBV10-3
TGTGCCAGTAGTATACAACAGGGCGCCAGGTATGGCTACACCTTC	CASSIQQGARYGYTF	NA	TRBJ1-2	15	NA	TRBV19
TGTGCCAGCAGTGAACAAGCGAATCCCACAGATACGCAGTATTTT	CASSEQANPTDTQYF	NA	TRBJ2-3	15	NA	TRBV2
TGTGCCAGCTCACCAGGACAGGGGAGGATCAATCAGCCCCAGCATTTT	CASSPGQGRINQPQHF	TRBD1	TRBJ1-5	16	NA	TRBV18
TGCAGCGTTAGAACAGACACTGAAGCTTTCTTT	CSVRTDTEAFF	NA	TRBJ1-1	11	NA	TRBV29-1
TGTGCCAGCAGCACAGGACCCAGGGGCCTACAAGAGACCCAGTACTTC	CASSTGPRGLQETQYF	NA	TRBJ2-5	16	once	TRBV5-5
TGTGCCAGTAGTATAGGGCGGGGGAGGACTGAAGCTTTCTTT	CASSIGRGRTEAFF	NA	TRBJ1-1	14	NA	TRBV19
TGTGCCAGCAGTTACTCGGGGGAGACCGGTGAGCAGTTCTTC	CASSYSGETGEQFF	NA	TRBJ2-1	14	NA	TRBV28
TGTGCCTGGAGCCACCAGGGCGGGCAGTACTTC	CAWSHQGGQYF	NA	TRBJ2-7	11	NA	TRBV30
TGTGCCATCAGCCCCCGGGACATGGGAATGAAGCCCCAGCATTTT	CAISPRDMGMKPQHF	NA	TRBJ1-5	15	NA	TRBV10-3
TGTGCCAGCAGCCCCCGGGACACTCAAGAGACCCAGTACTTC	CASSPRDTQETQYF	NA	TRBJ2-5	14	NA	TRBV7-8
TGTGCCAGCAGTGAAGCGGCGGACAGCTATGGCTACACCTTC	CASSEAADSYGYTF	NA	TRBJ1-2	14	NA	TRBV2
TGCGCCAGCAGCTTGGATAAGGGACATAGGAGGGAGCAGTACTTC	CASSLDKGHRREQYF	NA	TRBJ2-7	15	NA	TRBV5-1
TGTGCCACCAGCAGAGGGGGGACAGACTACAATGAGCAGTTCTTC	CATSRGGTDYNEQFF	TRBD1	TRBJ2-1	15	NA	TRBV15
TGTGCCAGCACCTCTTCGAGGGACATGGAAGCTTTCTTT	CASTSSRDMEAFF	NA	TRBJ1-1	13	NA	TRBV6-5
TGTGCCAGTAGACCCCGGACAGGGGCCACTGAAGCTTTCTTT	CASRPRTGATEAFF	TRBD1	TRBJ1-1	14	NA	TRBV19
TGTGCCAGTAGAGCCCTAGCGGGAGTTGGCGATGAGCAGTTCTTC	CASRALAGVGDEQFF	TRBD2	TRBJ2-1	15	NA	TRBV19
TGCGCCAGCAGCTCCTATACAAGAGGTGGGGGGGAGCTGTTTTTT	CASSSYTRGGGELFF	NA	TRBJ2-2	15	NA	TRBV4-3
TGTGCCACCCTCTTTAGCGGGAGGTCGGCCGGGGAGCTGTTTTTT	CATLFSGRSAGELFF	TRBD2	TRBJ2-2	15	NA	TRBV28
TGTGCCAGCAGCAGGGGGGGCCTGAACACTGAAGCTTTCTTT	CASSRGGLNTEAFF	NA	TRBJ1-1	14	NA	TRBV7-3